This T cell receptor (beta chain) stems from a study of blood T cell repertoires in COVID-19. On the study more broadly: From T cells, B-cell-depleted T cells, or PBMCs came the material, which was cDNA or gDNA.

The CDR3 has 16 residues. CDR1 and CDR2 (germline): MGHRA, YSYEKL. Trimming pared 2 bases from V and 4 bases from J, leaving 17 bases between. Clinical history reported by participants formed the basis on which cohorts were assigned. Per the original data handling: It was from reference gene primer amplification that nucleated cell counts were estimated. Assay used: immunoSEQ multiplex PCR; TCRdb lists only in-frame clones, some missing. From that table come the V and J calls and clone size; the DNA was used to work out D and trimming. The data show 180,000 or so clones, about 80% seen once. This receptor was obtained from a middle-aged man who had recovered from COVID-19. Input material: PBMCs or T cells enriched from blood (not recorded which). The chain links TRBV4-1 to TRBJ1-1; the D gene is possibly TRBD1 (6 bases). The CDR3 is CASSQLDFTGTTEAFF. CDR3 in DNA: TGCGCCAGCAGCCAACTTGATTTTACAGGGACCACTGAAGCTTTCTTT.